The 21 T cell receptor beta chains below all came from one sample that was sequenced in a study of shared clonotypes between healthy human individuals. Clones were read by immunoSEQ multiplex PCR, and TCRdb kept only the in-frame ones, dropping some. The sample has 600,000 to 750,000 clones; 90% are singletons. Sequencing used memory CD8+ T cells from PBMCs. As to subset: CD45RO+ cells pooled with CCR7-negative TemRA cells. The receptor source for this set is a man between 18 and 35 years old in good health. Some clones in this sample may be carry-over from other donors' samples.

Note on this clone: This specimen includes other DNA sequences encoding the same CDR3. V usage is TRBV18 and J usage is TRBJ2-5, with TRBD2 matching 14 bases. Germline V gene data show CDR1 as KGHSH and CDR2 as LQKENI. The CDR3 is made up of 17 amino acids. V shed 0 bases, J shed 5 bases, and the junction held 5 bases outside the gene matches. The CDR3 spells CASSPPGLAGVRETQYF. The CDR3 DNA is TGTGCCAGCTCACCACCGGGACTAGCGGGAGTTAGGGAGACCCAGTACTTC.

The chain links TRBV29-1 to TRBJ2-7; 11 bases map to TRBD1. Germline loops: CDR1 SQVTM, CDR2 ANQGSEA. V gave up 4 bases and J gave up 6 bases; unmatched junction bases: 11. The CDR3 length is 15 residues. This CDR3 reads CSVGLSPGTGGEQYF. CDR3 nucleotides: TGCAGCGTTGGCCTCTCACCCGGGACAGGGGGCGAGCAGTACTTC.

The J gene is TRBJ1-5, the V gene TRBV11-2, with 7 bases fitting TRBD1. The CDR3 has 17 residues. V was clipped by 1 base and J by 1 base; unmatched bases: 7. Germline values: CDR1 SGHAT, CDR2 FQNNGV. The CDR3 nucleotides are TGTGCCAGCAGCTTAGCGCTGGGCAGGGGGAGCAATCAGCCCCAGCATTTT. This translates into CASSLALGRGSNQPQHF.

CDR3 sequence: CASSRSDRVPDQPQHF. In DNA, the CDR3 is TGTGCCAGTAGCCGCTCCGACAGGGTTCCAGACCAGCCCCAGCATTTT. The rearrangement links TRBV19 to TRBJ1-5; 7 bases are a match to TRBD1. Germline V lookup: CDR1 LNHDA, CDR2 SQIVND (reference sequence). The V and J ends lost 6 bases and 7 bases, in that order; junction bases with no gene match: 15. CDR3 length: 16 amino acids.

The chain couples TRBV19 to TRBJ2-7, with TRBD1 identical over 9 bases. The length of the CDR3 is 16 residues. Germline V gives CDR1 LNHDA, CDR2 SQIVND (reference sequence). V gave up 4 bases and J gave up 2 bases; unmatched junction bases: 9. The CDR3 DNA is TGTGCCAGTAGTAGCTTACCGGGACAGGGTCCCTACGAGCAGTACTTC. It codes for CASSSLPGQGPYEQYF.

This chain links TRBV4-3 with TRBJ2-4, with 7 nucleotides matching TRBD2. V was pared by 1 base and J by 3 bases, with 6 bases of the junction left unmatched. Germline CDR1 LGHNA, CDR2 YSLEER. This CDR3 has 16 amino acids. The CDR3 protein is CASSQGGGAVKNIQYF. As DNA, the CDR3 is TGCGCCAGCAGCCAAGGGGGAGGGGCTGTCAAAAACATTCAGTACTTC.

The chain joins TRBV6-1 to TRBJ2-7, with TRBD1 matching 10 bases. Losses at the gene ends were 8 bases for V and 3 bases for J; bases not matched to a gene: 7. Germline V gene lookup returns CDR1 MNHNS and CDR2 SASEGT. The CDR3 loop spans 14 amino acids. CDR3 residues: CASRGTGDFYEQYF. CDR3 sequence (DNA): TGTGCCAGCCGCGGGACAGGGGATTTCTACGAGCAGTACTTC.

The chain combines TRBV5-8 with TRBJ1-4; D call uncertain. Germline CDR1 SGHTS, CDR2 YDEGEE. The germline V and J ends were trimmed by 4 bases and 6 bases, with 28 bases remaining between them. The length of the CDR3 is 19 residues. Here the CDR3 reads CASSQEALGLRALYEKLFF. For the CDR3, the DNA is TGTGCCAGCAGCCAAGAAGCATTAGGTCTGAGAGCCCTCTATGAAAAACTGTTTTTT.

The chain is built from TRBV11-2 and TRBJ2-7; 11 bases are a match to TRBD1. The CDR3 contains 17 residues. Trimming took 5 bases from V and 4 from J; bases not matched to a gene: 13. The germline V gene has CDR1 SGHAT and CDR2 FQNNGV. Here the CDR3 DNA reads TGTGCCAGCAGCGAACGGACCGGGACAGGGGGATTTTACGAGCAGTACTTC. Protein product: CASSERTGTGGFYEQYF.

V is TRBV6-1 and J is TRBJ2-7, with D tentatively TRBD2 (6 bases). The CDR3 sequence is 15 residues long. The ends were cut back, 5 bases at V and 3 bases at J, with 17 bases in the middle. Germline CDR1 MNHNS, CDR2 SASEGT. CDR3 in DNA: TGTGCCAGCAGTCCCCGGGACTTAACCCTCTACGAGCAGTACTTC. Translating it yields CASSPRDLTLYEQYF.

This rearrangement joins TRBV5-1 to TRBJ2-5; 13 nucleotides agree with TRBD2. Trimming at V came to 1 base and at J to 2 bases, leaving 2 bases not matched to a gene. The CDR3 contains 16 residues. Germline-derived CDR1 and CDR2 are SGHRS and YFSETQ. The chain's CDR3 is CASSLLLAGGQETQYF. Here the CDR3 DNA reads TGCGCCAGCAGCTTGCTACTAGCGGGAGGGCAAGAGACCCAGTACTTC.

V gene TRBV10-3 combines with J gene TRBJ1-1; no clear D gene. The V gene's germline CDR1 is ENHRY and CDR2 SYGVKD. The CDR3 has 13 residues. The V end was cut by 4 bases, the J end by 0 bases, with 6 bases between. The CDR3 loop reads CAISGPMNTEAFF. The CDR3 DNA is TGTGCCATCAGTGGCCCCATGAACACTGAAGCTTTCTTT.

The chain has TRBV5-8 and TRBJ1-5, with D maybe TRBD1 (6 bases). Germline loops: CDR1 SGHTS, CDR2 YDEGEE. V dropped 3 bases and J dropped 6 bases, with 22 bases sitting between them. This CDR3 contains 17 residues. This chain's CDR3 is CASSSDATGGGFQPQHF. The CDR3 DNA is TGTGCCAGCAGCTCCGATGCGACAGGTGGGGGTTTTCAGCCCCAGCATTTT.

In its sample, this clone was seen once. Other DNA sequences of this sample code for an identical CDR3. This sequence joins TRBV30 and TRBJ1-5; D remains unclear. The CDR3 length is 13 residues. CDR1 is GTSNPN and CDR2 is SVGIG in the germline V gene (reference sequence). V was cut by 0 bases and J by 3 bases, with 6 bases left in between. The CDR3 region is CAWSVGPNQPQHF. CDR3 sequence (DNA): TGTGCCTGGAGTGTTGGGCCCAATCAGCCCCAGCATTTT.

The V gene is TRBV2, the J gene TRBJ1-2, with unresolved D. V gave up 8 bases and J gave up 4 bases, with 8 bases separating them. This CDR3 is built from 11 residues. Germline V gene data show CDR1 as SNHLY and CDR2 as FYNNEI. The DNA for the CDR3 is TGTGCCAGCTGGGCGCTCTATGGCTACACCTTC. It codes for CASWALYGYTF.

This clone was found once. The V gene is TRBV9, the J gene TRBJ2-7; D is unresolved. CDR1 SGDLS and CDR2 YYNGEE come from the germline V gene. This CDR3 comprises 13 residues. The V gene lost 0 bases and the J gene lost 3 bases, with 7 bases spanning the gap. DNA for the CDR3: TGTGCCAGCAGCGTAGTCCCGGGCTACGAGCAGTACTTC. Its translation: CASSVVPGYEQYF.

J is TRBJ1-3 and V is TRBV27; D remains unclear. This CDR3 has 16 amino acids. CDR1 and CDR2 (germline): MNHEY, SMNVEV (reference sequence). Trimming took 3 bases from V and 2 from J, leaving 14 bases between them. The CDR3 here is CASSFGSRFTGNTIYF. For the CDR3, the DNA is TGTGCCAGCAGTTTCGGGAGCAGATTCACTGGAAACACCATATATTTT.

This chain uses TRBV19 with TRBJ2-7; D not certain. The length of the CDR3 is 16 residues. Trimming took 1 base from V and 3 from J, leaving 16 bases between them. Germline assignment: CDR1 LNHDA and CDR2 SQIVND (reference sequence). As DNA, the CDR3 is TGTGCCAGTAGTATAGTGTCGGACGGCCACGGCTACGAGCAGTACTTC. It is translated as CASSIVSDGHGYEQYF.

The CDR3 coding sequence is TGTGCCAGCAGTAGGTCGGATCCGATACAAAGTCGGGCCAACGTCCTGACTTTC. Protein product: CASSRSDPIQSRANVLTF. The V and J genes are TRBV2 and TRBJ2-6; D not certain. Germline CDR1 is SNHLY and CDR2 is FYNNEI. The CDR3 spans 18 residues. V was clipped by 5 bases and J by 5 bases, with 22 bases between them.

The CDR3 here is CASSLDRGFNSGANVLTF. CDR3 nucleotides: TGTGCCAGCAGCTTGGACCGCGGATTCAACTCTGGGGCCAACGTCCTGACTTTC. The chain joins TRBV5-6 to TRBJ2-6; D gene ambiguous. The V gene's germline CDR1 is SGHDT and CDR2 YYEEEE. This CDR3 is built from 18 residues. V lost 0 bases, J lost 0 bases, and 13 bases lay in between.

The chain carries TRBV19 and TRBJ1-3, with D unresolved. Trimming stripped 5 bases from V and 0 bases from J, with 17 bases between. The CDR3 sequence is 17 residues long. From germline, CDR1 is LNHDA and CDR2 SQIVND (reference sequence). CDR3 DNA sequence: TGTGCCAGTAGTCCCGGGCCTCACCGCTTCTCTGGAAACACCATATATTTT. It yields the protein CASSPGPHRFSGNTIYF. Together with reference TRBV19 and TRBJ1-3, the CDR3 gives the full variable domain: DGGITQSPKYLFRKEGQNVTLSCEQNLNHDAMYWYRQDPGQGLRLIYYSQIVNDFQKGDIAEGYSVSREKKESFPLTVTSAQKNPTAFYLCASSPGPHRFSGNTIYFGEGSWLTVV.